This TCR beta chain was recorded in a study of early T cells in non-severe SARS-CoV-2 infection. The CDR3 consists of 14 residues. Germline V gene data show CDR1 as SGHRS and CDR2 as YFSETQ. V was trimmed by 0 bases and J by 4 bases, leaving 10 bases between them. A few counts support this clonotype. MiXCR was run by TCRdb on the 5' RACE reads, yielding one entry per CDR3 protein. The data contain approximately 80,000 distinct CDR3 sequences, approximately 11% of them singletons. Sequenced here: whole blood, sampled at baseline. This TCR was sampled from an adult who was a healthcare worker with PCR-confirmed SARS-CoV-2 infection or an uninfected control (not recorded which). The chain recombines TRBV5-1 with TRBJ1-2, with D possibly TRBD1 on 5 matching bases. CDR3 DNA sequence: TGCGCCAGCAGCTTGGATGGGACCTCCTATGGCTACACCTTC. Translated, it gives CASSLDGTSYGYTF. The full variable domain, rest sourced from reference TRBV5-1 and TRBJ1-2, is KAGVTQTPRYLIKTRGQQVTLSCSPISGHRSVSWYQQTPGQGLQFLFEYFSETQRNKGNFPGRFSGRQFSNSRSEMNVSTLELGDSALYLCASSLDGTSYGYTFGSGTRLTVV.